The rows below give T cell receptor beta chains drawn from one sample of a study of T-cell reconstitution after alpha-beta-depleted transplantation in children. In TCRdb, the PCR reads were re-called with MiXCR into one record per CDR3 protein. The profile covers 250,000 to 400,000 distinct CDR3 sequences, with over 20% appearing a single time and about a tenth taken by the ten largest. The source material was PBMCs, mostly from graft donor cells, sampled 180 days after TCRalphabeta/CD19-depleted stem cell transplant. The source of these receptors is a male patient under 18 who had a stem cell transplant for acute lymphoblastic leukemia, so the T cells may come from the graft donor. Both conserved end residues are part of each CDR3. A D gene is named only where the DNA matches it firmly. Not all rows give a size; the values are once, few, many and, for expanded clones, a class.

>14|TRBV27|TRBJ2-7|NA|NA
CASKPGRSSYEQYF
TGTGCCAGCAAACCGGGACGCAGCTCCTACGAGCAGTACTTC
>14|TRBV5-1|TRBJ2-3|NA|TRBD1
CASRLTGYTDTQYF
TGCGCCAGCAGACTGACAGGGTACACAGATACGCAGTATTTT
>16|TRBV21-1|TRBJ2-5|few|NA
CASSKPVGPRGETQYF
TGTGCCAGCAGCAAACCAGTGGGACCGAGGGGAGAGACCCAGTACTTC
>14|TRBV5-1|TRBJ2-1|NA|NA
CASSSNAAYNEQFF
TGCGCCAGCAGTTCAAACGCTGCGTACAATGAGCAGTTCTTC
>16|TRBV7-8|TRBJ1-5|NA|NA
CASSLRTDRSNQPQHF
TGTGCCAGCAGCCTCCGGACGGACCGAAGCAATCAGCCCCAGCATTTT
>15|TRBV5-1|TRBJ1-4|few|TRBD1
CASSLRGLENEKLFF
TGCGCCAGCAGCTTGAGGGGGCTGGAGAATGAAAAACTGTTTTTT
>15|TRBV5-1|TRBJ2-1|few|TRBD1
CASSFAGTGYNEQFF
TGCGCCAGCAGCTTTGCCGGGACAGGGTACAATGAGCAGTTCTTC
>15|TRBV10-3|TRBJ2-5|NA|NA
CAISESLTRKETQYF
TGTGCCATCAGTGAGTCCCTGACGCGCAAAGAGACCCAGTACTTC
>15|TRBV12-3/TRBV12-4|TRBJ2-2|once|NA
CASREGQLNTGELFF
TGTGCCAGCAGGGAGGGACAGCTGAACACCGGGGAGCTGTTTTTT
>14|TRBV14|TRBJ2-1|NA|NA
CASSRKDWYNEQFF
TGTGCCAGCAGCCGAAAGGACTGGTACAATGAGCAGTTCTTC
>12|TRBV28|TRBJ1-2|few|NA
CASSLLAGGYTF
TGTGCCAGCAGTTTATTGGCCGGTGGCTACACCTTC